The 15 T cell receptor beta chains below come from one sample, sequenced in a study of cytomegalovirus exposure and HLA in healthy donors. 60 Vbeta and 13 Jbeta primers were used in PCR. Repertoires were generated with immunoSEQ multiplex PCR, while TCRdb's copy carries only in-frame clones and drops some. The sample has about 140,000 clones, approximately 72% seen once. Input material: PBMCs. Receptor source: a woman in her fifties or sixties in good health and CMV-seronegative.

The genes are TRBV28 and TRBJ1-1, with D perhaps TRBD1 (5 bases). V shed 2 bases and J shed 5 bases, with 12 bases lying between them. From germline, CDR1 is MDHEN and CDR2 SYDVKM. The CDR3 is 14 residues long. The CDR3 sequence is CASSLELGRTEAFF. As DNA, the CDR3 is TGTGCCAGCAGTTTAGAATTGGGGCGAACTGAAGCTTTCTTT.

This clone has only a few counts. The rearrangement uses TRBV11-2 and TRBJ1-2, with TRBD1 matching over 8 bases. Germline V CDR1 and CDR2: SGHAT, FQNNGV. This CDR3 contains 15 residues. Unmatched junction bases numbered 13, after V lost 5 bases and J lost 8 bases. As DNA, the CDR3 is TGTGCCAGCAGCCCAACTAGGGGACAGGCTACCGGCTACACCTTC. Amino acids: CASSPTRGQATGYTF. Full variable domain (missing parts from reference TRBV11-2 and TRBJ1-2): EAGVAQSPRYKIIEKRQSVAFWCNPISGHATLYWYQQILGQGPKLLIQFQNNGVVDDSQLPKDRFSAERLKGVDSTLKIQPAKLEDSAVYLCASSPTRGQATGYTFGSGTRLTVV.

The chain combines TRBV9 with TRBJ2-5; maybe TRBD2 (6 bases). This CDR3 is 14 amino acids long. The V end lost 1 base, the J end lost 4 bases, and 11 bases lay between the germline ends. Germline CDR1 is SGDLS and CDR2 is YYNGEE. CDR3: CASSVRGSGETQYF. CDR3 coding DNA: TGTGCCAGCAGCGTACGGGGGTCTGGAGAGACCCAGTACTTC.

This chain uses TRBV5-1 with TRBJ2-7; TRBD2 agrees at 12 bases. Germline V gene lookup returns CDR1 SGHRS and CDR2 YFSETQ. Losses at the gene ends were 4 bases for V and 2 bases for J; bases not matched to a gene: 4. The CDR3 is 15 residues long. The CDR3 bases are TGCGCCAGCAGCAGGGGACTAGCGGGCACCTACGAGCAGTACTTC. Translating gives CASSRGLAGTYEQYF.

The chain is built from TRBV13 and TRBJ2-5; the match to TRBD2 covers 13 bases. From germline, CDR1 is PRHDT and CDR2 FYEKMQ (reference sequence). V shed 0 bases, J shed 0 bases, and the junction held 1 base outside the gene matches. This CDR3 contains 17 residues. The chain's CDR3 is CASSLGLAGGDQETQYF. The CDR3 DNA sequence: TGTGCCAGCAGCTTAGGACTAGCGGGAGGGGACCAAGAGACCCAGTACTTC.

This clone came up once. At one boundary the junction diverges from the germline segment, which might be a read error. Other DNA sequences in the same sample also yield this CDR3. This chain uses TRBV7-2 with TRBJ2-1; D remains ambiguous. This CDR3 spans 12 amino acids. In germline, CDR1 is SGHTA, CDR2 FQGNSA. The CDR3: CASSFERNEQFF. The CDR3 DNA reads TGTGCCAGCAGCTTCGAGAGGAATGAACAGTTCTTC.

V usage is TRBV4-2 and J usage is TRBJ2-1; 11 bases align to TRBD2. CDR3 length: 18 residues. V lost 0 bases and J lost 9; bases outside the gene matches: 13. The germline V gene encodes CDR1 LGHNA and CDR2 YNFKEQ. Written as DNA, the CDR3 is TGTGCCAGCAGCCAAGATTCGCAGGGACTAGCGGCTAGGAGTGAGCAGTTCTTC. Its translation is CASSQDSQGLAARSEQFF.

This sequence joins TRBV25-1 and TRBJ2-5; TRBD2 aligns across 8 bases. V lost 3 bases, J lost 1 base, and 4 bases stayed unmatched. From germline, CDR1 is MGHDK and CDR2 SYGVNS. This CDR3 region has 15 residues. CDR3: CASSDPSGPQETQYF. DNA for the CDR3: TGTGCCAGCAGTGATCCTAGCGGGCCCCAAGAGACCCAGTACTTC.

J is TRBJ1-4 and V is TRBV7-2; 9 nucleotides agree with TRBD1. The CDR3 length is 14 residues. Germline CDR1 SGHTA, CDR2 FQGNSA. The V gene end was trimmed by 5 bases and the J gene end by 4 bases; junction bases not matched to a gene: 2. The CDR3 reads CASSKTGGNEKLFF. The CDR3 bases are TGTGCCAGCAGCAAGACAGGGGGTAATGAAAAACTGTTTTTT.

The chain combines TRBV28 with TRBJ2-7; 8 positions agree with TRBD1. V lost 6 bases, J lost 3 bases, and 16 bases stayed unmatched. Germline V CDR1 and CDR2: MDHEN, SYDVKM. The CDR3 is 17 amino acids. CDR3 loop: CASSAPVGQGSLYEQYF. As DNA, the CDR3 is TGTGCCAGCAGCGCGCCCGTCGGACAGGGATCCCTCTACGAGCAGTACTTC.

The CDR3 DNA follows: TGTGCCAGCAGCCTACAGGGCTATGGCTACACCTTC. As protein: CASSLQGYGYTF. This chain connects TRBV5-4 to TRBJ1-2, with TRBD1 as a possible D gene (6 bases). CDR1 SGHNT and CDR2 YYREEE come from the germline V gene (reference sequence). Trimming pared 4 bases from V and 4 bases from J, leaving 8 bases between. CDR3 length equals 12 residues.

This clone has just one count. V usage is TRBV29-1 and J usage is TRBJ1-2; 9 positions match TRBD1. Losses at the gene ends were 6 bases for V and 9 bases for J; bases not matched to a gene: 14. The CDR3 is 14 amino acids. Germline CDR1 and CDR2: SQVTM and ANQGSEA. The CDR3 here is CSVDNRGQGRSYTF. The DNA for the CDR3 is TGCAGCGTGGACAACAGGGGGCAAGGAAGGAGCTACACCTTC.

This clone was counted only a few times. The CDR3 DNA follows: TGTGCCAGCCAGACAGGGAATACCTACGAGCAGTACTTC. The encoded protein is CASQTGNTYEQYF. The rearrangement links TRBV6-6 to TRBJ2-7; 7 bases match TRBD1. The germline gives CDR1 MNHNY, CDR2 SVGAGI (reference sequence). With V trimmed by 8 bases and J by 2 bases, 6 bases remained unmatched. This CDR3 is built from 13 residues.

The V gene is TRBV12-2, the J gene TRBJ2-3; TRBD2, the table's D call, lacks a check against the DNA. TRBV12-2 is classified as a pseudogene. The length of the CDR3 is 16 residues. CDR3 bases: TGTGCAAGTCGCTTAGAATTAGCGGGAGGCACAGATACGCAGTATTTT. It yields the protein CASRLELAGGTDTQYF.

The rearrangement links TRBV7-9 to TRBJ2-7; possibly TRBD2 for D (6 bases). Germline V lookup: CDR1 SEHNR, CDR2 FQNEAQ (reference sequence). The V end lost 10 bases, the J end lost 5 bases, and 18 bases lay between the germline ends. The CDR3 covers 13 residues. The CDR3 loop is CATLPAGSHEQYF. The CDR3 bases are TGTGCCACCCTACCGGCGGGAAGCCACGAGCAGTACTTC.